Each of the 21 T cell receptor beta chains below was sequenced from the same sample in a study of human T cells and chemical hapten exposure listed by TCRdb under 2021. According to the study, the label for this sample's time point signals: pre-sensitization, week 0. Taken with the paper, the label for treatment or condition translates to: therapeutic diphenylcyclopropenone sensitization with weekly scalp DPC. The library was prepared using RACE. Reads for this sample came from a NextSeq 500. TCRdb reprocessed the public reads (quality trimming at Q25 with fastp, clone calling with MiXCR) and kept in-frame beta chains. Each entry merges the rows of one CDR3 protein and shows their most common DNA and genes. Counted in this sample were around 250,000 distinct CDR3 sequences; 8.6% of them appeared once. The ten largest clones represent over 2% of the sample. The sequencing used whole blood, collected in connection with sensitization to the hapten diphenylcyclopropenone (DPC). These receptors were taken from a woman aged 40 to 50 with alopecia areata. Some clones in this sample may be carry-over from other donors' samples.

This clonotype was recorded at least ten times. This sequence joins TRBV28 and TRBJ2-3; D possibly corresponds to TRBD2 (6 bases). Germline V gene data show CDR1 as MDHEN and CDR2 as SYDVKM. Trimming pared 6 bases from V and 5 bases from J, leaving 18 bases between. CDR3 length equals 15 residues. The CDR3, as DNA: TGTGCCAGCAGCCCCCGAGGAGGGAGTGGAGATACGCAGTATTTT. This encodes CASSPRGGSGDTQYF.

This chain connects TRBV7-9 to TRBJ2-3; tentatively, D is TRBD2 (6 bases). The germline V gene has CDR1 SEHNR and CDR2 FQNEAQ (reference sequence). The CDR3 runs 13 residues. V was clipped by 5 bases and J by 2 bases, with 8 bases between them. As DNA, the CDR3 is TGTGCCAGCAGCCGGACTACCACAGATACGCAGTATTTT. Its protein is CASSRTTTDTQYF. The full variable domain, in which reference TRBV7-9 and TRBJ2-3 provide the parts outside the CDR3, is DTGVSQNPRHKITKRGQNVTFRCDPISEHNRLYWYRQTLGQGPEFLTYFQNEAQLEKSRLLSDRFSAERPKGSFSTLEIQRTEQGDSAMYLCASSRTTTDTQYFGPGTRLTVL.

The chain uses TRBV5-1 and TRBJ2-3, with 8 nucleotides matching TRBD2. The CDR3 has 15 residues. Germline V gene data show CDR1 as SGHRS and CDR2 as YFSETQ. The J segment lost 0 bases and the V segment lost 2 bases, leaving 2 bases of the junction unmatched. The CDR3 nucleotides are TGCGCCAGCAGCTTCACTAGCGGCAGCACAGATACGCAGTATTTT. Its protein is CASSFTSGSTDTQYF.

In DNA, the CDR3 is TGTGCCAGCATCGTACCTGGGACTAGCAACTACGAGCAGTACTTC. Translated: CASIVPGTSNYEQYF. The V gene is TRBV2, the J gene TRBJ2-7; 9 bases are shared with TRBD2. The junction had 10 bases not matched to a gene; V was cut back by 7 bases and J by 3 bases. The germline V gene has CDR1 SNHLY and CDR2 FYNNEI. The CDR3 loop spans 15 amino acids.

Of note for this clonotype: With a much larger clone just one base away, this may be a read error. The rearrangement joins TRBV29-1 to TRBJ2-5, with a weak D call TRBD2 (5 bases). This CDR3 spans 14 amino acids. Germline assignment: CDR1 SQVTM and CDR2 ANQGSEA. CDR3 in amino acids: CSADRGIAEETQYF. In DNA form, the CDR3 reads TGCAGTGCAGATAGAGGGATAGCCGAAGAGACCCAGTACTTC.

The chain has TRBV7-8 and TRBJ1-1; perhaps TRBD1 as D (6 bases). CDR1 and CDR2 (germline): SGHVS, FQNEAQ. V gave up 3 bases and J gave up 0 bases, with 17 bases separating them. The CDR3 runs 17 residues. This chain's CDR3 is CASSFFRGPELNTEAFF. The CDR3 bases are TGTGCCAGCAGCTTCTTCCGGGGGCCGGAATTGAACACTGAAGCTTTCTTT.

The chain recombines TRBV28 with TRBJ2-7; 10 bases fit TRBD1. Germline assignment: CDR1 MDHEN and CDR2 SYDVKM. The trim removed 5 bases at V and 1 base at J, leaving 8 bases unmatched. This CDR3 has 16 residues. The CDR3 nucleotides are TGTGCCAGCAGTCCCCCGGGACAGGGGAATTCCTACGAGCAGTACTTC. Its translation: CASSPPGQGNSYEQYF. Combining the CDR3 with reference TRBV28 and TRBJ2-7 gives the whole variable domain DVKVTQSSRYLVKRTGEKVFLECVQDMDHENMFWYRQDPGLGLRLIYFSYDVKMKEKGDIPEGYSVSREKKERFSLILESASTNQTSMYLCASSPPGQGNSYEQYFGPGTRLTVT.

This clonotype was picked up many times. This chain connects TRBV4-3 to TRBJ1-5, with TRBD1 as a possible D gene (6 bases). The ends were cut back, 0 bases at V and 4 bases at J, with 13 bases in the middle. The CDR3 consists of 16 residues. The V gene's germline CDR1 is LGHNA and CDR2 YSLEER. The CDR3 DNA reads as TGCGCCAGCAGCCAAGACTTAGGGACACCAAATCAGCCCCAGCATTTT. Its translation is CASSQDLGTPNQPQHF.

This clonotype was counted a few times. This chain uses TRBV5-1 with TRBJ2-1, with D perhaps matching TRBD1 (6 bases). Trimming removed 5 bases at V and 7 bases at J, with 16 bases between. The CDR3 is 14 residues long. CDR1 and CDR2 (germline): SGHRS, YFSETQ. CDR3 DNA sequence: TGCGCCAGCAGGGTGGACAGCGAGTGGAATGAGCAGTTCTTC. This sequence encodes CASRVDSEWNEQFF.

The gene calls are TRBV12-3 or TRBV12-4 and TRBJ1-2; D call uncertain. V dropped 1 base and J dropped 4 bases, with 10 bases sitting between them. The CDR3 loop spans 14 amino acids. Here the CDR3 DNA reads TGTGCCAGCAGTTTAGTGGGTCAGCCCTATGGCTACACCTTC. Translating it yields CASSLVGQPYGYTF.

The CDR3 DNA sequence: TGTGCCAGCAGTTTATCAGGGAGGGACAATCAGCCCCAGCATTTT. Residues: CASSLSGRDNQPQHF. The rearrangement links TRBV27 to TRBJ1-5, with D uncertain. Trimming shortened V by 0 bases and J by 3 bases, and 9 bases separated the two germline ends. Germline V gives CDR1 MNHEY, CDR2 SMNVEV (reference sequence). This CDR3 region has 15 residues.

This clonotype was seen only a few times. DNA for the CDR3: TGCGCCAGCAGCTTCTATCAGGGGGCTGGTGAAAAACTGTTTTTT. Amino acids: CASSFYQGAGEKLFF. The genes are TRBV5-1 and TRBJ1-4; 8 bases align to TRBD1. V was clipped by 2 bases and J by 7 bases; unmatched bases: 7. The V gene's germline CDR1 is SGHRS and CDR2 YFSETQ. CDR3 length: 15 residues.

In this sample, this clonotype turned up a few times. This chain connects TRBV28 to TRBJ1-1; D call uncertain. Germline CDR1 MDHEN, CDR2 SYDVKM. The CDR3 sequence is 13 residues long. The ends were cut back, 3 bases at V and 6 bases at J, with 11 bases in the middle. CDR3 amino acids: CASSLGLSAEAFF. CDR3 in DNA: TGTGCCAGCAGTTTGGGGTTGTCGGCTGAAGCTTTCTTT.

This clonotype has just a few counts. The J gene is TRBJ2-2, the V gene TRBV24-1; D is uncertain. The CDR3 totals 14 residues. Germline V gene sequence: CDR1 KGHDR, CDR2 SFDVKD. Trimming removed 4 bases at V and 5 bases at J, with 10 bases between. The CDR3 sequence is CATSDITLTGELFF. DNA of the CDR3: TGTGCCACCAGTGACATTACATTGACCGGGGAGCTGTTTTTT.

Turning to this clonotype: One junction end disagrees with the germline gene, perhaps due to a read error. The chain joins TRBV7-9 to TRBJ1-1; D is undetermined. This CDR3 comprises 14 residues. Germline CDR1 is SEHNR and CDR2 is FQNEAQ (reference sequence). CDR3 sequence reads: CVSSLAEPNTEAFF. In nucleotides, the CDR3 is TGTGTCAGCAGCTTGGCAGAACCGAACACTGAAGCTTTCTTT.

This chain links TRBV21-1 with TRBJ2-5; the DNA was not compared with TRBD2, the D call given in the table. TRBV21-1 is tagged as a pseudogene. The CDR3 loop spans 15 amino acids. The CDR3 DNA sequence: TGTGCCAGCAAATTTTTATGGCCTCCTCAAGAGACCCAGTACTTC. Translated, it gives CASKFLWPPQETQYF.

Comment on this clonotype: A much bigger clone sits one base away, suggesting this may be a read error. CDR3 residues: CACSLDRETGELFF. The CDR3, as DNA: TGCGCCTGCAGCTTGGACAGGGAAACCGGGGAGCTGTTTTTT. The chain carries TRBV5-1 and TRBJ2-2; 8 bases are a match to TRBD1. The CDR3 sequence is 14 residues long. CDR1 and CDR2 from the germline V gene are SGHRS and YFSETQ.

This clonotype was observed a single time. The rearrangement joins TRBV18 to TRBJ2-1; 10 nucleotides agree with TRBD1. In germline, CDR1 is KGHSH, CDR2 LQKENI. The V and J ends lost 1 base and 7 bases, in that order; junction bases with no gene match: 4. The CDR3 sequence is 15 residues long. For the CDR3, the DNA is TGTGCCAGCTCACCACTTGAGGGACAGGGGAATGAGCAGTTCTTC. It translates to CASSPLEGQGNEQFF.

This clonotype was seen more than once but under ten times. The gene calls are TRBV3-1 and TRBJ2-2; D assignment may be TRBD1 or TRBD2 (6 bases each). Germline-derived CDR1 and CDR2 are LGHDT and YNNKEL (reference sequence). This CDR3 contains 15 residues. V lost 0 bases and J 6 bases, leaving 11 bases between the germline ends. The CDR3 nucleotides are TGTGCCAGCAGCCAAGAGGCAGGGGAGGCCGGGGAGCTGTTTTTT. Translating gives CASSQEAGEAGELFF.

This clonotype was counted many times. The J gene is TRBJ2-1, the V gene TRBV29-1; unclear D gene. Germline V gives CDR1 SQVTM, CDR2 ANQGSEA. The CDR3 has 12 amino acids. Trimming stripped 2 bases from V and 8 bases from J, with 10 bases between. The CDR3 sequence: CSVEPRGDEQFF. The CDR3, as DNA: TGCAGCGTTGAACCCAGAGGCGATGAGCAGTTCTTC.

This clonotype was detected a few times. The chain has TRBV27 and TRBJ2-7; 12 bases match TRBD2. The CDR3 length is 16 residues. V gave up 4 bases and J gave up 1 base; unmatched junction bases: 5. Per the germline V gene, CDR1 is MNHEY and CDR2 is SMNVEV (reference sequence). The DNA for the CDR3 is TGTGCCAGCAGTTCCTCCGGGACTAGCGGGTCCTACGAGCAGTACTTC. This encodes CASSSSGTSGSYEQYF.